This T cell receptor (beta chain) came from a study of shared clonotypes between healthy human individuals. This clone has a count of ten or more. Its antigen is still unknown. At the DNA level, this CDR3 is encoded by other sequences in the same sample as well. Sequenced by immunoSEQ multiplex PCR; TCRdb stores in-frame clones only, minus some. The data contain about 980,000 clones, about three quarters of them singletons. Those who donated were healthy HIV-negative adults, with no recent acute infections or vaccinations reported. CD4+ cell separation produced CD45RA+ naive and CD45RA-negative memory subsets. Study outcomes and limitations: A generally larger estimated richness was seen in naive subsets than in memory subsets.

Input material: memory CD4+ T cells sorted from blood. Subset defined: CD45RA-negative fraction. This clonotype was obtained from a man younger than 30 in good health.

The CDR3 is CASSLKGTDTQYF. CDR3 nucleotides: TGTGCCAGCAGCTTAAAGGGAACAGATACGCAGTATTTT. The chain recombines TRBV5-6 with TRBJ2-3, with D hard to call. Trimming pared 2 bases from V and 3 bases from J, leaving 7 bases between. This CDR3 region has 13 residues. Germline V gene sequence: CDR1 SGHDT, CDR2 YYEEEE.